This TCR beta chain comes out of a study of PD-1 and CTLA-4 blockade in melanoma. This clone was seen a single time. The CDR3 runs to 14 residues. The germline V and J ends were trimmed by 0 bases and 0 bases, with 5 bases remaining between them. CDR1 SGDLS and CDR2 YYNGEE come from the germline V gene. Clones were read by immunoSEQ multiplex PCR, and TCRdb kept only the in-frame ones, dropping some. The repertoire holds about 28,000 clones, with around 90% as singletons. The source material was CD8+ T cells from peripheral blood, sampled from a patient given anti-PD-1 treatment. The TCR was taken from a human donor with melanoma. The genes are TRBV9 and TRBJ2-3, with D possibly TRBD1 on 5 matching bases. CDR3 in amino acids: CASSVEGSTDTQYF. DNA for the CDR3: TGTGCCAGCAGCGTAGAGGGGAGCACAGATACGCAGTATTTT.